Shown below are 7 T cell receptor beta chains from a single sample sequenced in a study of CD8+CD57+ T cells in acquired aplastic anemia. According to the study, genomic DNA was the template for TCR beta VDJ and CDR3 profiling. Each CDR3 protein is one row after TCRdb ran MiXCR on the reads. This table holds 450,000 to 550,000 distinct CDR3 sequences, under 40% found once. CD8+CD57+ cell expansion, shown by flow cytometry, had occurred in the patients selected for sequencing. Material for sequencing was sorted CD4+, CD8+, or CD8+CD57+ T cells (not recorded which) from PBMCs. These receptors were collected from a human donor with aplastic anemia.

The V gene is TRBV7-3, the J gene TRBJ2-3; possibly TRBD2 for D (7 bases). The CDR3 is made up of 11 amino acids. Germline V gives CDR1 SGHTA, CDR2 FQGTGA. V was cut by 8 bases and J by 8 bases, with 11 bases left in between. The CDR3 region is CASGGAATQYF. CDR3 DNA: TGTGCCAGCGGGGGGGCCGCTACGCAGTATTTT.

The chain couples TRBV24-1 to TRBJ1-2; 12 bases agree with TRBD1. Trimming at V came to 9 bases and at J to 4 bases, leaving 8 bases not matched to a gene. The CDR3 contains 15 residues. Germline lookup yields CDR1 KGHDR and CDR2 SFDVKD. CDR3 sequence (DNA): TGTGCCACCCCGGGACAGGGGGCTGGGAGCTATGGCTACACCTTC. The encoded protein is CATPGQGAGSYGYTF.

In its sample, this clonotype was seen once. V gene TRBV29-1 combines with J gene TRBJ2-7; TRBD1 agrees at 8 bases. This CDR3 spans 12 amino acids. V trimming: 7 bases; J trimming: 7 bases; junction bases outside the gene matches: 9. Germline V gene lookup returns CDR1 SQVTM and CDR2 ANQGSEA. The CDR3 region is CSAGTGLGEQYF. The CDR3 DNA follows: TGCAGCGCCGGGACAGGTCTTGGGGAGCAGTACTTC.

The rearrangement links TRBV12-3 or TRBV12-4 to TRBJ2-1; TRBD1 matches 9 bases. CDR3 size: 14 residues. V trimming: 7 bases; J trimming: 3 bases; junction bases outside the gene matches: 4. CDR3 DNA: TGTGCCAGCACCCAGACAGGGGGCTACAATGAGCAGTTCTTC. It specifies CASTQTGGYNEQFF.

This clonotype was observed a handful of times. The chain couples TRBV18 to TRBJ1-2; the D gene is possibly TRBD1 (6 bases). The germline gives CDR1 KGHSH, CDR2 LQKENI. The CDR3 is made up of 13 amino acids. Trimming took 3 bases from V and 8 from J, leaving 13 bases between them. The CDR3 reads CASSPAAGEGYTF. The CDR3 DNA reads TGTGCCAGCTCACCCGCAGCAGGGGAAGGCTACACCTTC.

This clonotype was detected ten times or more. The chain couples TRBV25-1 to TRBJ1-1, with 8 bases lining up with TRBD1. Germline CDR1 reads MGHDK; CDR2 reads SYGVNS. The CDR3 spans 15 residues. Trimming removed 6 bases from V and 2 bases from J; junction bases left unmatched: 8. The CDR3 sequence: CASSAPGQANTEAFF. The CDR3 DNA is TGTGCCAGCAGCGCACCGGGACAGGCCAACACTGAAGCTTTCTTT.

The chain has TRBV25-1 and TRBJ2-5; no clear D gene. Germline lookup yields CDR1 MGHDK and CDR2 SYGVNS. The V end lost 3 bases, the J end lost 3 bases, and 5 bases lay between the germline ends. The CDR3 runs 12 residues. In nucleotides, the CDR3 is TGTGCCAGCAGTGACCCCGAAGAGACCCAGTACTTC. It is translated as CASSDPEETQYF. Based on the CDR3 plus reference TRBV25-1 and TRBJ2-5, the full variable domain is EADIYQTPRYLVIGTGKKITLECSQTMGHDKMYWYQQDPGMELHLIHYSYGVNSTEKGDLSSESTVSRIRTEHFPLTLESARPSHTSQYLCASSDPEETQYFGPGTRLLVL.